Below, 6 T cell receptor beta chains from the same sample are listed, as sequenced in a study of graft-versus-host responses after intestinal transplantation. TCRdb keeps only in-frame clones here, not all; method: immunoSEQ multiplex PCR. The repertoire holds tens of thousands of clones, with 89% as singletons. The sequencing here drew on PBMCs, taken roughly 64 days after intestinal transplantation. The receptor set was obtained from a human patient who received an intestinal transplant, so some T cells may come from the graft donor.

CDR3 sequence reads: CATSFTVGREVPSYEQYF. The DNA for the CDR3 is TGTGCCACCAGCTTTACTGTCGGGCGGGAGGTCCCCTCCTACGAGCAGTACTTC. The chain carries TRBV15 and TRBJ2-7; TRBD2 aligns across 8 bases. The CDR3 has 18 amino acids. V lost 5 bases and J lost 0; bases outside the gene matches: 15. Germline V gene sequence: CDR1 LNHNV, CDR2 YYDKDF (reference sequence).

The rearrangement uses TRBV28 and TRBJ2-7; D uncertain. Trimming pared 3 bases from V and 2 bases from J, leaving 11 bases between. Germline V lookup: CDR1 MDHEN, CDR2 SYDVKM. The CDR3 has 14 amino acids. This CDR3 is CASSLSPGPYEQYF. The CDR3 nucleotides are TGTGCCAGCAGTTTGAGCCCAGGCCCCTACGAGCAGTACTTC.

Written as DNA, the CDR3 is TGTGCCAGCACCGTGAAAGGCTCCCTCTACGAGCAGTACTTC. It codes for CASTVKGSLYEQYF. The V gene is TRBV11-3, the J gene TRBJ2-7; no clear D. Looked up from germline, CDR1 is SGHNT and CDR2 is YENEEA. V gave up 7 bases and J gave up 3 bases, with 16 bases separating them. The CDR3 contains 14 residues. Variable domain in full (rest from reference TRBV11-3 and TRBJ2-7): EAGVVQSPRYKIIEKKQPVAFWCNPISGHNTLYWYLQNLGQGPELLIRYENEEAVDDSQLPKDRFSAERLKGVDSTLKIQPAELGDSAVYLCASTVKGSLYEQYFGPGTRLTVT.

The V gene is TRBV7-8, the J gene TRBJ2-1; D may be TRBD1 or TRBD2 (5 bases each). CDR1 SGHVS and CDR2 FQNEAQ come from the germline V gene. This CDR3 is 15 amino acids long. V lost 4 bases and J lost 0, with 10 bases in between. CDR3 coding DNA: TGTGCCAGCAGCTCGGGACCTTTCTCCTACAATGAGCAGTTCTTC. Protein: CASSSGPFSYNEQFF.

A single count supports this clone. The V call is TRBV25-1, the J call TRBJ2-6; D not resolved. Germline loops: CDR1 MGHDK, CDR2 SYGVNS. V was shortened by 5 bases and J by 1 base, with 6 bases between the two germline ends. CDR3 size: 14 residues. This CDR3 is CASSPPSGANVLTF. The CDR3 DNA sequence: TGTGCCAGCAGTCCCCCGTCTGGGGCCAACGTCCTGACTTTC.

This clone turned up a few times. V and J are TRBV19 and TRBJ2-1, with 11 bases matching TRBD1. J gave up 6 bases and V 8 bases, and 3 bases lay outside the gene matches. Per the germline V gene, CDR1 is LNHDA and CDR2 is SQIVND (reference sequence). This CDR3 comprises 13 residues. CDR3 nucleotides: TGTGCCAGTGGACAGGGGGCGAGCAATGAGCAGTTCTTC. Its protein product is CASGQGASNEQFF.